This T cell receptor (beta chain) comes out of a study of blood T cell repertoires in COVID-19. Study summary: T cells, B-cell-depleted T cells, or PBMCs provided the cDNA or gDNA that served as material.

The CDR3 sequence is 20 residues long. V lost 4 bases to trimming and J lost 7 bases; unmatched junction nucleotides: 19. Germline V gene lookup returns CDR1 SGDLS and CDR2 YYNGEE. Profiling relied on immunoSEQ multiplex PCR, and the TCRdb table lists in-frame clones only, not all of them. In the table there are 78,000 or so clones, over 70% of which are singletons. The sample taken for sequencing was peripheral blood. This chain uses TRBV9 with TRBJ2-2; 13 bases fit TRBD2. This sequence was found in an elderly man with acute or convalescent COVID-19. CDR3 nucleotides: TGTGCCAGCAGCTCCCGATCCGGGACTAGCGGGGCCAAGGCTGGCGGGGAGCTGTTTTTT. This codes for CASSSRSGTSGAKAGGELFF.